The sequence of this TCR beta chain was determined in a study of CD8+ T cells in alopecia areata (dated by TCRdb to the late 2010s). For the study in its entirety: Treated patients were enrolled in an open-label pilot trial of oral tofacitinib, 5 to 10 mg twice daily, for moderate-to-severe alopecia areata. Patients stayed on tofacitinib for 6 to 18 months and then had 6 months of follow-up off drug so that delayed response and recurrence could be assessed. Disease severity in treated patients was measured with the SALT score, which quantifies the percentage of affected scalp surface area. The study used high-throughput TCRbeta sequencing to examine T cell clonal expansion in alopecia areata, in both the C3H/HeJ mouse model and human patients. On the human side, TCRbeta sequencing was run on scalp tissue and on sorted CD4+ and CD8+ peripheral blood T cells from healthy controls and from alopecia areata patients with either patchy or totalis/universalis disease. Patients on tofacitinib were biopsied at baseline and after 4 and 24 weeks of treatment, and several of the patients also had a later scalp biopsy. Clonality in the scalp was compared among normal scalp (n=4), patchy alopecia areata scalp (n=8), and alopecia totalis/universalis scalp (n=8). The RNA source kit depended on sample type: the PAXgene miRNA kit for fixed scalp, the miRNeasy kit for PBMCs, and the RNeasy kit for mouse skin. Amplification of TCRbeta CDR3 regions was done by immunoSEQ multiplex PCR using 35 Vbeta forward primers and 13 Jbeta reverse primers. The research as a whole found: Compared with normal scalp, lesional scalp had higher clonality and more expanded CD8+ clones, particularly in alopecia totalis/universalis, a pattern that suggests antigenic drive. During tofacitinib treatment, many expanded lesional clones stuck around in both scalp and blood, and this persistence may partly explain why relapse happens after treatment is stopped. TCR sequences shared between patients were less clear than in mice, possibly partly because of HLA diversity in the patient population. Because the treated cohort was small and included a single nonresponder, larger studies are needed to assess links between baseline CD8+ expansion and response. Tofacitinib significantly lowered scalp clonality and the number of expanded CD8+ clones among the top 100 scalp clones. Unlike mouse skin, where gammadelta T cells dominate, normal human skin contains resident alphabeta T cells that get sequenced too, which complicates analysis of the scalp TCR repertoire.

The time point label corresponds to: 4 weeks on oral tofacitinib. Interpreted using the paper, the treatment or condition label stands for: oral pan-JAK inhibitor, 5-10 mg twice daily. Lesional scalp punch biopsies and peripheral blood were collected from alopecia areata patients. PBMCs were separated by density centrifugation and stained for CD3, CD4 and CD8, after which CD4+ and CD8+ T cells were sorted on a FACSAria. Worth noting for this clone: No cognate antigen has been identified for it. Per-nucleotide qualities are absent, and no much larger clonotype sits a single base away.

The method was the immunoSEQ multiplex PCR assay. RNA was extracted from all samples and reverse transcribed into cDNA, which served as template for TCR sequencing. SuperScript III was used for first-strand cDNA synthesis, primed with a 2:1 mix of oligo-dT and random hexamers. A synthetic immune receptor repertoire was used to assess amplification bias, and residual bias was removed computationally. Under the source paper's analysis protocol: Raw reads were preprocessed to remove errors, and CDR3 was defined by IMGT conventions from the conserved cysteine to phenylalanine. Clonality was computed as 1 minus the Shannon entropy, with the entropy normalized by log2 of the number of productive unique TCRs. Scalp TCRbeta sequences were cross-referenced with sorted blood CD4 and CD8 repertoires so that the CD4 or CD8 identity of scalp clones could be inferred. TCRdb provides this immuneACCESS table in a form limited to in-frame rearrangements. Some clones are lacking; in checked studies, under half of them reflect an unresolved V gene, and why the rest are absent is not known. From that table come the V and J calls and clone size; the DNA was used to work out D and trimming. In this sample the table shows 130,000 or so clones, roughly nine tenths of which occur a single time. The ten top clones hold less than 15% of the sample.

The germline V end is reduced by 4 bases and the J end by 3 bases; junction bases left unmatched: 3. Spanning cysteine to phenylalanine, the CDR3 consists of 13 amino acids. Only the CDR3 DNA is retained, 39 bases long and in frame from the first base. The germline V gene yields SGHAT for CDR1 and FQNNGV for CDR2. The chain is made from TRBV11-2 and TRBJ2-7; 7 nucleotides in the junction match TRBD1. This specimen consisted of CD8+ T cells sorted from blood, obtained at week 4, from a patient treated with tofacitinib. The sequence derives from a human donor with alopecia areata. At the DNA level, the sequence is TGTGCCAGCAGCTCCCGGGACAGCTACGAGCAGTACTTC. Protein translation: CASSSRDSYEQYF.